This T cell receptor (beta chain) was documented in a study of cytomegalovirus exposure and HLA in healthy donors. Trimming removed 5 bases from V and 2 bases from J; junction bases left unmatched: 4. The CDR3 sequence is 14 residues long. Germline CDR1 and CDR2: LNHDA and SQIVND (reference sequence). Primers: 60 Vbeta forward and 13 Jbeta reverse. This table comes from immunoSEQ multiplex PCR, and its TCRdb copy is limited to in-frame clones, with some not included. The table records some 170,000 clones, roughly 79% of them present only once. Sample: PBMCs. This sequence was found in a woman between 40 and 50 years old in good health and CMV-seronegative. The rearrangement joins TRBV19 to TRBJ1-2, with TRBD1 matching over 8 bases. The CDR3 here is CASSPDRDNYGYTF. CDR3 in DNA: TGTGCCAGTAGTCCGGACAGGGACAACTATGGCTACACCTTC. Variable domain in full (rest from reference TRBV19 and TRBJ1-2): DGGITQSPKYLFRKEGQNVTLSCEQNLNHDAMYWYRQDPGQGLRLIYYSQIVNDFQKGDIAEGYSVSREKKESFPLTVTSAQKNPTAFYLCASSPDRDNYGYTFGSGTRLTVV.